A single sample is the source of the 16 T cell receptor beta chains below, sequenced in a study of cytomegalovirus exposure and HLA in healthy donors. The primer mix had 60 Vbeta and 13 Jbeta primers. Some clones are missing from TCRdb's copy, which holds only in-frame ones; the method was immunoSEQ multiplex PCR. Of some 120,000 clones in the sample, 65% to 90% were seen once. The material sequenced was PBMCs. These receptors were taken from a male donor in good health and CMV-seropositive.

The chain employs TRBV28 and TRBJ1-1, with unresolved D. Trimming took off 1 base at V and 6 bases at J, with 6 bases between the two ends. CDR1 is MDHEN, CDR2 SYDVKM, per germline. CDR3 size: 12 residues. The CDR3 DNA follows: TGTGCCAGCAGTTTATCCCAATCTGAAGCTTTCTTT. Translation gives CASSLSQSEAFF.

The chain couples TRBV19 to TRBJ2-2, with a possible D match to TRBD2 (5 bases). Trimming took 0 bases from V and 5 from J, leaving 13 bases between them. The CDR3 is 16 amino acids. CDR1 and CDR2 (germline): LNHDA, SQIVND (reference sequence). CDR3: CASSIEGRGGTGELFF. DNA for the CDR3: TGTGCCAGTAGTATAGAAGGGCGAGGAGGTACCGGGGAGCTGTTTTTT.

The genes are TRBV4-3 and TRBJ1-6; no firm D call. Germline CDR1 is LGHNA and CDR2 is YSLEER. CDR3 length: 15 residues. Deletions cut 1 base from V and 0 bases from J, with 4 bases between. CDR3: CASSQASSYNSPLHF. CDR3 nucleotides: TGCGCCAGCAGCCAAGCGAGCTCCTATAATTCACCCCTCCACTTT.

The rearrangement links TRBV29-1 to TRBJ1-2; 8 bases are shared with TRBD1. Germline values: CDR1 SQVTM, CDR2 ANQGSEA. The CDR3 covers 13 residues. The V and J ends lost 6 bases and 0 bases, in that order; junction bases with no gene match: 3. The DNA of the CDR3 is TGCAGCGTAGGGACAGGAGCTAACTATGGCTACACCTTC. Its translation: CSVGTGANYGYTF.

This sequence joins TRBV2 and TRBJ2-7, with TRBD1 as a possible D gene (5 bases). The CDR3 has 16 residues. In germline, CDR1 is SNHLY, CDR2 FYNNEI. Trimming pared 5 bases from V and 3 bases from J, leaving 20 bases between. The CDR3 DNA follows: TGTGCCAGCAGTTCGCGACCCGAGGACACTATCTACGAGCAGTACTTC. Protein product: CASSSRPEDTIYEQYF.

DNA for the CDR3: TGTGCCAGCAGTCAGGACAGGGGGGATACAGATACGCAGTATTTT. As protein: CASSQDRGDTDTQYF. The chain couples TRBV2 to TRBJ2-3; 10 bases agree with TRBD1. Germline V gives CDR1 SNHLY, CDR2 FYNNEI. Trimming took 5 bases from V and 3 from J; bases not matched to a gene: 5. The CDR3 runs 15 residues.

J is TRBJ2-7 and V is TRBV28; possibly TRBD2 for D (5 bases). V was trimmed by 2 bases and J by 6 bases, leaving 11 bases between them. The CDR3 runs 13 residues. CDR1 MDHEN and CDR2 SYDVKM come from the germline V gene. CDR3 loop: CASSLKRPPEQYF. In nucleotides, the CDR3 is TGTGCCAGCAGTTTAAAGCGGCCCCCCGAGCAGTACTTC.

The chain carries TRBV9 and TRBJ2-7; 9 bases agree with TRBD1. There are 15 residues in the CDR3. The junction had 8 bases not matched to a gene; V was cut back by 4 bases and J by 3 bases. In germline, CDR1 is SGDLS, CDR2 YYNGEE. The CDR3 here is CASSLSRDRDYEQYF. CDR3 bases: TGTGCCAGCAGCCTGTCCCGGGACAGGGACTACGAGCAGTACTTC. The full variable domain, completed using reference TRBV9 and TRBJ2-7, is DSGVTQTPKHLITATGQRVTLRCSPRSGDLSVYWYQQSLDQGLQFLIQYYNGEERAKGNILERFSAQQFPDLHSELNLSSLELGDSALYFCASSLSRDRDYEQYFGPGTRLTVT.

This rearrangement joins TRBV6-5 to TRBJ2-7; 8 bases align to TRBD2. Germline values: CDR1 MNHEY, CDR2 SVGAGI. The CDR3 extends over 12 amino acids. Germline trimming cut 10 bases from V and 6 bases from J; bases unmatched to any gene: 8. The CDR3 nucleotides read TGTGCCACCAATAGCGGGGCGATCGAGCAGTACTTC. Translated, it gives CATNSGAIEQYF.

J is TRBJ2-7 and V is TRBV11-3; 9 bases are a match to TRBD2. The length of the CDR3 is 19 residues. Germline CDR1 is SGHNT and CDR2 is YENEEA. The trim removed 5 bases at V and 5 bases at J, leaving 22 bases unmatched. DNA for the CDR3: TGTGCCAGCAGCCCGGGCGGGGTAGCGGGAGTTACAATAAGGAACGAGCAGTACTTC. Amino acids: CASSPGGVAGVTIRNEQYF.

The chain joins TRBV4-3 to TRBJ2-7; TRBD2 might be the D (6 bases). The germline CDR1 and CDR2 sequences are LGHNA and YSLEER. The CDR3 covers 15 residues. The V end lost 1 base, the J end lost 4 bases, and 14 bases lay between the germline ends. CDR3 residues: CASSQARGSGYEQYF. CDR3 in DNA: TGCGCCAGCAGCCAAGCTAGGGGTAGCGGTTACGAGCAGTACTTC.

This chain joins TRBV19 and TRBJ1-5, with 7 positions matching TRBD1. Trimming took 4 bases from V and 3 from J; bases not matched to a gene: 6. Germline CDR1 LNHDA, CDR2 SQIVND (reference sequence). The CDR3 contains 15 residues. The CDR3, as DNA: TGTGCCAGTAGTACCGAGGGACAGATCAATCAGCCCCAGCATTTT. Protein product: CASSTEGQINQPQHF. The full variable domain, its missing parts supplied by reference TRBV19 and TRBJ1-5, is DGGITQSPKYLFRKEGQNVTLSCEQNLNHDAMYWYRQDPGQGLRLIYYSQIVNDFQKGDIAEGYSVSREKKESFPLTVTSAQKNPTAFYLCASSTEGQINQPQHFGDGTRLSIL.

This clone was picked up a small number of times. This chain uses TRBV30 with TRBJ2-1; the D gene is possibly TRBD2 (6 bases). This CDR3 comprises 14 residues. V was trimmed by 4 bases and J by 2 bases, leaving 12 bases between them. The germline V gene has CDR1 GTSNPN and CDR2 SVGIG (reference sequence). The CDR3 protein is CAWNSGAPYNEQFF. The DNA of the CDR3 is TGTGCCTGGAATTCGGGAGCCCCCTACAATGAGCAGTTCTTC.

Only a few counts were recorded for this clone. This chain joins TRBV28 and TRBJ2-1; the match to TRBD2 covers 12 bases. This CDR3 comprises 14 residues. Germline V lookup: CDR1 MDHEN, CDR2 SYDVKM. The V and J ends lost 6 bases and 7 bases, in that order; junction bases with no gene match: 4. CDR3 coding DNA: TGTGCCAGCAGGCAACTAGCGGGAGGAAATGAGCAGTTCTTC. It encodes CASRQLAGGNEQFF.

Comment on this clone: One end of the junction varies from germline; a read error may be responsible. The chain joins TRBV19 to TRBJ1-1, with D perhaps matching TRBD1 (5 bases). This CDR3 has 15 residues. Looked up from germline, CDR1 is LNHDA and CDR2 is SQIVND (reference sequence). CDR3 sequence: CASRMQDLGPAEAFF. The CDR3 region has the DNA TGTGCCAGTCGTATGCAGGACCTGGGGCCTGCTGAAGCTTTCTTT.

The chain links TRBV7-9 to TRBJ2-5; D possibly corresponds to TRBD2 (5 bases). Germline lookup yields CDR1 SEHNR and CDR2 FQNEAQ (reference sequence). V was cut by 8 bases and J by 5 bases, with 15 bases left in between. The CDR3 spans 13 residues. The CDR3 protein is CASRFGRLETQYF. The DNA of the CDR3 is TGTGCCAGCCGTTTTGGGAGATTGGAGACCCAGTACTTC.